This T cell receptor beta chain was obtained from a study of blood T cell repertoires in COVID-19. Per the study methods: Reference gene primer amplification gave nucleated cell count estimates. Data came from immunoSEQ multiplex PCR; TCRdb stores just in-frame clones and leaves some out. V, J and clone size derive from that table, while D and trimming were established from the DNA sequence. The sample has tens of thousands of clones, 70% to 80% seen once. The table lists this clone with a few counts. Trimming took off 1 base at V and 6 bases at J, with 10 bases between the two ends. The CDR3 covers 13 residues. From germline, CDR1 is SGHNT and CDR2 YENEEA.

The sequence derives from a man older than 75 with active or convalescent COVID-19. The V gene is TRBV11-3, the J gene TRBJ2-7; D not resolved. Sequenced sample: peripheral blood. The CDR3 sequence: CASSLVSNTEQYF. The CDR3 DNA reads as TGTGCCAGCAGCTTAGTCTCCAACACCGAGCAGTACTTC. The full variable domain, with the rest looked up from reference TRBV11-3 and TRBJ2-7, is EAGVVQSPRYKIIEKKQPVAFWCNPISGHNTLYWYLQNLGQGPELLIRYENEEAVDDSQLPKDRFSAERLKGVDSTLKIQPAELGDSAVYLCASSLVSNTEQYFGPGTRLTVT.